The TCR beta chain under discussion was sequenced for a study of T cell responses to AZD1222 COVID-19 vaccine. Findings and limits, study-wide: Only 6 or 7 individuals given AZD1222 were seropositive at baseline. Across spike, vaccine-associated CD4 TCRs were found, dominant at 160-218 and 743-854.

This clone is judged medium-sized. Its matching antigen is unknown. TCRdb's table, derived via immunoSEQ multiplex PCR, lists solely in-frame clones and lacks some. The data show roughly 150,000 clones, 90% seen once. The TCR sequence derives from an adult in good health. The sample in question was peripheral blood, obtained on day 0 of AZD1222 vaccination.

This CDR3 reads CASSLWTGYGETQYF. The CDR3 DNA reads TGTGCCAGCAGTCTTTGGACAGGGTATGGAGAGACCCAGTACTTC. The genes are TRBV28 and TRBJ2-5, with 8 bases matching TRBD1. Trimming removed 5 bases from V and 4 bases from J; junction bases left unmatched: 9. This CDR3 contains 15 residues. Looked up from germline, CDR1 is MDHEN and CDR2 is SYDVKM. Full variable domain (outside the CDR3, taken from reference TRBV28 and TRBJ2-5): DVKVTQSSRYLVKRTGEKVFLECVQDMDHENMFWYRQDPGLGLRLIYFSYDVKMKEKGDIPEGYSVSREKKERFSLILESASTNQTSMYLCASSLWTGYGETQYFGPGTRLLVL.